The 21 T cell receptor beta chains below come from one sample, sequenced in a study of T-cell reconstitution after alpha-beta-depleted transplantation in children (dated by TCRdb to about 2016). The library was built by means of PCR. The data were produced on an Illumina HiSeq 2500. TCR library preparation used molecular barcoding, with unique molecular identifiers applied to normalize quantification of the TCRbeta repertoire. TCRdb applied fastp at Q25 and MiXCR to the public reads, then kept only in-frame beta chains. CDR3 protein duplicates are merged, each entry listing the most common genes and DNA. The sample table holds 600,000 to 700,000 distinct CDR3 sequences, of which approximately 16% were seen once. The top ten clones comprise 0.9% to 1.2% of the sample. This sample comprised PBMCs from the stem cell graft donor, obtained from the stem cell graft. The receptors were gathered from a human donor who donated a stem cell graft to a child with acute myeloid leukemia.

This clonotype showed up many times. The chain is built from TRBV11-3 and TRBJ2-1; 7 bases map to TRBD1. Looked up from germline, CDR1 is SGHNT and CDR2 is YENEEA. J lost 5 bases, V lost 3 bases, and 13 bases had no gene match. This CDR3 is 17 amino acids long. CDR3 in amino acids: CASSFRFSRQGDNEQFF. The CDR3 DNA follows: TGTGCCAGCAGCTTTAGATTCTCGAGACAGGGAGACAATGAGCAGTTCTTC.

This clonotype occurred a few times. This chain uses TRBV6-5 with TRBJ1-6; D perhaps matches TRBD1 (5 bases). CDR3 length equals 16 residues. V shed 0 bases and J shed 5 bases, with 11 bases lying between them. Germline assignment: CDR1 MNHEY and CDR2 SVGAGI. CDR3 protein: CASSYSRQTNNSPLHF. The DNA for the CDR3 is TGTGCCAGCAGTTACTCTAGACAGACCAATAATTCACCCCTCCACTTT.

This sequence joins TRBV3-1 and TRBJ2-3; D is possibly TRBD1 (5 bases). The CDR3 runs to 15 residues. V dropped 4 bases and J dropped 8 bases, with 19 bases sitting between them. The germline V gene encodes CDR1 LGHDT and CDR2 YNNKEL (reference sequence). CDR3 sequence (DNA): TGTGCCAGCAGCCCCAGCCCGGACGAAAGGGGTACGCAGTATTTT. Residues: CASSPSPDERGTQYF.

CDR3 sequence (DNA): TGCAGTGTCACCCGTGAGGTGAACACTGAAGCTTTCTTT. The encoded protein is CSVTREVNTEAFF. The gene calls are TRBV20-1 and TRBJ1-1; D uncertain. In germline, CDR1 is DFQATT, CDR2 SNEGSKA (reference sequence). Trimming shortened V by 7 bases and J by 0 bases, and 12 bases separated the two germline ends. This CDR3 region has 13 residues.

This clonotype was counted many times. The V gene is TRBV6-5, the J gene TRBJ1-1, with D possibly TRBD1 on 5 matching bases. In germline, CDR1 is MNHEY, CDR2 SVGAGI. With 10 bases removed from V and 0 bases from J, the gap between germline ends came to 18 bases. The CDR3 extends over 15 amino acids. The CDR3 DNA reads TGTGCCACAGTACAGATTGGGGACCTGAACACTGAAGCTTTCTTT. It is translated as CATVQIGDLNTEAFF.

This clonotype was observed at least ten times. The chain recombines TRBV20-1 with TRBJ2-1; 11 nucleotides line up with TRBD2. This CDR3 is built from 16 residues. Germline loops: CDR1 DFQATT, CDR2 SNEGSKA (reference sequence). V trimming: 0 bases; J trimming: 5 bases; junction bases outside the gene matches: 6. In DNA, the CDR3 is TGCAGTGCTAGAGACTTAAGACTAGCGGGGAACAATGAGCAGTTCTTC. It is translated as CSARDLRLAGNNEQFF.

This clonotype was detected many times. The gene calls are TRBV7-8 and TRBJ2-7, with a tentative D call TRBD1 (5 bases). The ends were cut back, 1 base at V and 2 bases at J, with 15 bases in the middle. Per the germline V gene, CDR1 is SGHVS and CDR2 is FQNEAQ. This CDR3 contains 16 residues. CDR3: CASSLEAGSTPYEQYV. CDR3 bases: TGTGCCAGCAGCTTAGAAGCAGGGTCCACGCCCTACGAGCAGTACGTC.

The chain joins TRBV20-1 to TRBJ2-7, with D possibly matching TRBD1 (5 bases). The CDR3 totals 15 residues. V was trimmed by 3 bases and J by 2 bases, leaving 17 bases between them. Germline loops: CDR1 DFQATT, CDR2 SNEGSKA (reference sequence). The CDR3 is CSASTGASTPYEQYV. The DNA of the CDR3 is TGCAGTGCTAGTACAGGCGCCTCAACCCCCTACGAGCAGTACGTC.

The table lists this clonotype with many counts. This chain links TRBV10-2 with TRBJ2-5; no definite D call. Trimming shortened V by 8 bases and J by 3 bases, and 10 bases separated the two germline ends. Germline CDR1 is WSHSY and CDR2 is SAAADI. The CDR3 sequence is 12 residues long. CDR3 amino acids: CASSYPEETQYF. CDR3 coding DNA: TGCGCCAGCTCTTATCCGGAAGAGACCCAGTACTTC.

Ten or more counts support this clonotype. The gene calls are TRBV29-1 and TRBJ2-3, with a possible D match to TRBD1 (6 bases). The CDR3 is 14 residues long. Germline CDR1 SQVTM, CDR2 ANQGSEA. This CDR3 is CTTGGRGKTDTQYF. DNA for the CDR3: TGCACCACTGGCGGCAGGGGAAAGACAGATACGCAGTATTTT.

The chain links TRBV5-1 to TRBJ2-2, with no clear D. Germline V CDR1 and CDR2: SGHRS, YFSETQ. The CDR3 covers 14 residues. Trimming cost V 4 bases and J 1 base, with 8 bases left between them. DNA of the CDR3: TGCGCCAGCAGCCGCCAGGAGAACACCGGGGAGCTGTTTTTT. Translating gives CASSRQENTGELFF. The full variable domain, its missing parts supplied by reference TRBV5-1 and TRBJ2-2, is KAGVTQTPRYLIKTRGQQVTLSCSPISGHRSVSWYQQTPGQGLQFLFEYFSETQRNKGNFPGRFSGRQFSNSRSEMNVSTLELGDSALYLCASSRQENTGELFFGEGSRLTVL.

This clonotype was recorded once. A much larger clonotype is one base distant, so this may be a read error. The chain carries TRBV6-5 and TRBJ2-5; 7 bases are shared with TRBD1. The CDR3 runs 13 residues. Germline assignment: CDR1 MNHEY and CDR2 SVGAGI. The CDR3 sequence: CSSSYSGGETQYF. CDR3 in DNA: TGTTCCAGCAGTTACTCAGGGGGAGAGACCCAGTACTTC.

The V and J genes are TRBV7-3 and TRBJ2-7; 10 nucleotides match TRBD2. Trimming cost V 1 base and J 5 bases; bases outside gene matches: 5. Germline CDR1 and CDR2: SGHTA and FQGTGA. The CDR3 contains 15 residues. Here the CDR3 DNA reads TGTGCCAGCAGCTTAAGTAGCGGGGGGCCCCACGAGCAGTACTTC. Translation gives CASSLSSGGPHEQYF.

In this sample, this clonotype turned up a few times. The chain combines TRBV20-1 with TRBJ2-3, with TRBD2 identical over 8 bases. This CDR3 is built from 21 residues. V lost 5 bases, J lost 3 bases, and 28 bases stayed unmatched. The germline V gene has CDR1 DFQATT and CDR2 SNEGSKA (reference sequence). The CDR3 protein is CSAATMFTTGTSKPRTDTQYF. CDR3 in DNA: TGCAGTGCTGCCACAATGTTTACTACCGGGACTAGTAAGCCTAGAACAGATACGCAGTATTTT.

This clonotype was observed many times. The chain is built from TRBV5-1 and TRBJ2-7; TRBD1 agrees at 7 bases. CDR1 and CDR2 (germline): SGHRS, YFSETQ. This CDR3 region has 14 residues. The trim removed 4 bases at V and 2 bases at J, leaving 6 bases unmatched. This CDR3 is CASSTTGNPYEQYF. CDR3 coding DNA: TGCGCCAGCAGCACGACAGGGAACCCCTACGAGCAGTACTTC. The full variable domain, its missing parts supplied by reference TRBV5-1 and TRBJ2-7, is KAGVTQTPRYLIKTRGQQVTLSCSPISGHRSVSWYQQTPGQGLQFLFEYFSETQRNKGNFPGRFSGRQFSNSRSEMNVSTLELGDSALYLCASSTTGNPYEQYFGPGTRLTVT.

This clonotype was seen a single time. The gene calls are TRBV20-1 and TRBJ2-4; 9 bases are shared with TRBD1. V trimming: 5 bases; J trimming: 4 bases; junction bases outside the gene matches: 9. Germline CDR1 DFQATT, CDR2 SNEGSKA (reference sequence). CDR3 length: 15 amino acids. The CDR3 region is CSAHSWGTGKNIQYF. The CDR3 DNA follows: TGCAGTGCTCACTCCTGGGGGACAGGGAAAAACATTCAGTACTTC.

This clonotype showed up just a few times. The chain links TRBV20-1 to TRBJ1-4, with a tentative D call TRBD1 (5 bases). With 4 bases removed from V and 2 bases from J, the gap between germline ends came to 14 bases. Germline V lookup: CDR1 DFQATT, CDR2 SNEGSKA (reference sequence). The CDR3 runs to 15 residues. The DNA for the CDR3 is TGCAGTGCTATTAACAGGAGATCTACTAATGAAAAACTGTTTTTT. It codes for CSAINRRSTNEKLFF.

This clonotype was recorded many times. V gene TRBV20-1 combines with J gene TRBJ2-1; D not resolved. This CDR3 spans 15 amino acids. Germline V gives CDR1 DFQATT, CDR2 SNEGSKA (reference sequence). Deletions cut 2 bases from V and 6 bases from J, with 17 bases between. CDR3 DNA sequence: TGCAGTGCTAGACCCCCCAACAGCCCGGCCAATGAGCAGTTCTTC. As protein: CSARPPNSPANEQFF.

This clonotype has just a few counts. This chain links TRBV5-1 with TRBJ1-6; 8 bases align to TRBD1. CDR3 length: 15 amino acids. Germline CDR1 reads SGHRS; CDR2 reads YFSETQ. V shed 0 bases and J 6 bases; nucleotides not matched to a gene: 2. The DNA of the CDR3 is TGCGCCAGCAGCTTGGTGCAGGGGGCTAATTCACCCCTCCACTTT. It encodes CASSLVQGANSPLHF.

The chain employs TRBV12-3 or TRBV12-4 and TRBJ2-2; D assignment may be TRBD1 or TRBD2 (5 bases each). The CDR3 spans 16 residues. V was pared by 6 bases and J by 1 base, with 15 bases between. The CDR3 DNA is TGTGCCAGCAGGGGGCACGGGACGGGGAACACCGGGGAGCTGTTTTTT. Translated: CASRGHGTGNTGELFF.

This clonotype appeared many times. The CDR3 loop reads CASSLSGRLYSPLHF. Written as DNA, the CDR3 is TGTGCCAGCAGTTTGAGCGGCCGCCTCTATTCACCCCTCCACTTT. The rearrangement uses TRBV28 and TRBJ1-6; D is ambiguous. The CDR3 is made up of 15 amino acids. Germline V gene lookup returns CDR1 MDHEN and CDR2 SYDVKM. Trimming pared 3 bases from V and 8 bases from J, leaving 14 bases between. The full variable domain, with the rest looked up from reference TRBV28 and TRBJ1-6, is DVKVTQSSRYLVKRTGEKVFLECVQDMDHENMFWYRQDPGLGLRLIYFSYDVKMKEKGDIPEGYSVSREKKERFSLILESASTNQTSMYLCASSLSGRLYSPLHFGNGTRLTVT.